The 19 T cell receptor beta chains below come from one sample, sequenced in a study of vaccination effects on CD4 cells after COVID-19. Assay: immunoSEQ multiplex PCR; the TCRdb copy retains only in-frame clones and omits some. The table has tens of thousands of clones, around 70% seen once; the top ten hold around 17%. No antigens are known for them. ViraFEST expansion of antigen-specific CD4+ T cells with viral peptide pools preceded sequencing. Isolation of CD4+ T cells took place after less than 12 days of culture. All vaccine recipients tested negative for nucleocapsid antibodies and had never contracted SARS-CoV-2 infection. The material was CD4+ T cells from PBMCs cultured with SARS-CoV-2 spike peptides, obtained before COVID-19 vaccination. The receptors were gathered from a human donor who received a COVID-19 vaccine.

The chain couples TRBV19 to TRBJ1-2; 7 bases map to TRBD1. CDR3 length equals 12 residues. Trimming cost V 6 bases and J 6 bases; bases outside gene matches: 4. Germline CDR1 is LNHDA and CDR2 is SQIVND (reference sequence). The CDR3 here is CASSEGAHGYTF. DNA of the CDR3: TGTGCCAGTAGCGAGGGGGCCCATGGCTACACCTTC.

This clone was seen only once. The rearrangement uses TRBV4-1 and TRBJ1-4; 7 bases line up with TRBD1. This CDR3 is 14 amino acids long. Germline V lookup: CDR1 MGHRA, CDR2 YSYEKL. The V gene end was trimmed by 6 bases and the J gene end by 1 base; junction bases not matched to a gene: 2. CDR3 region: CASRHRGTNEKLFF. For the CDR3, the DNA is TGCGCCAGCAGACACAGGGGAACTAATGAAAAACTGTTTTTT.

The V call is TRBV18, the J call TRBJ2-1, with TRBD1 as a possible D gene (5 bases). The CDR3 totals 15 residues. The V end was cut by 1 base, the J end by 6 bases, with 13 bases between. Germline V gene sequence: CDR1 KGHSH, CDR2 LQKENI. CDR3 DNA sequence: TGTGCCAGCTCACCACAGGGGATAATCGGCAATGAGCAGTTCTTC. Translating it yields CASSPQGIIGNEQFF. The variable domain in full, completed from reference TRBV18 and TRBJ2-1, reads NAGVMQNPRHLVRRRGQEARLRCSPMKGHSHVYWYRQLPEEGLKFMVYLQKENIIDESGMPKERFSAEFPKEGPSILRIQQVVRGDSAAYFCASSPQGIIGNEQFFGPGTRLTVL.

In DNA form, the CDR3 reads TGTGCCTGGATCCCTATTGCTAACTATGGCTACACCTTC. This codes for CAWIPIANYGYTF. The rearrangement links TRBV30 to TRBJ1-2, with unresolved D. Germline CDR1 is GTSNPN and CDR2 is SVGIG (reference sequence). The V gene lost 4 bases and the J gene lost 0 bases, with 9 bases spanning the gap. The CDR3 is 13 residues long.

The chain employs TRBV28 and TRBJ1-2, with 7 bases identical to TRBD1. The CDR3 is made up of 16 amino acids. V lost 4 bases to trimming and J lost 1 base; unmatched junction nucleotides: 9. CDR1 and CDR2 from the germline V gene are MDHEN and SYDVKM. The chain's CDR3 is CASSSGQFFLNYGYTF. The CDR3 DNA reads TGTGCCAGCAGTTCGGGACAGTTCTTCCTTAACTATGGCTACACCTTC.

The rearrangement links TRBV12-5 to TRBJ2-7, with 8 bases lining up with TRBD2. With V trimmed by 6 bases and J by 5 bases, 12 bases remained unmatched. The length of the CDR3 is 15 residues. Germline V gene data show CDR1 as LGHNT and CDR2 as FRNRAP. The CDR3 bases are TGTGCTAGTGGACGCACGGGGGGGAGCAGCCACGAGCAGTACTTC. Amino acid sequence: CASGRTGGSSHEQYF.

The chain carries TRBV5-6 and TRBJ1-3, with D possibly being TRBD1 (6 bases). The V and J ends lost 4 bases and 4 bases respectively, with 15 bases between them. The CDR3 totals 15 residues. The V gene's germline CDR1 is SGHDT and CDR2 YYEEEE. Written as DNA, the CDR3 is TGTGCCAGCAGCCTGACAGGCCAAGGAGGAAACACCATATATTTT. It is translated as CASSLTGQGGNTIYF.

This clone was seen just once. The chain joins TRBV19 to TRBJ2-7; no firm D call. Germline loops: CDR1 LNHDA, CDR2 SQIVND (reference sequence). The CDR3 totals 12 residues. V shed 4 bases and J shed 5 bases, with 9 bases lying between them. CDR3 DNA sequence: TGTGCCAGTAGTAGGCCCTTTCACGAGCAGTACTTC. It specifies CASSRPFHEQYF.

The J gene is TRBJ2-2, the V gene TRBV7-8; tentatively, D is TRBD1 or TRBD2 (5 bases each). The V end lost 0 bases, the J end lost 4 bases, and 15 bases lay between the germline ends. Per the germline V gene, CDR1 is SGHVS and CDR2 is FQNEAQ. This CDR3 comprises 17 residues. CDR3 nucleotides: TGTGCCAGCAGCTTAGCGCGGGTGCAGGGAAGCACCGGGGAGCTGTTTTTT. Protein product: CASSLARVQGSTGELFF.

The chain employs TRBV7-9 and TRBJ1-1, with 8 bases matching TRBD1. CDR3 size: 16 residues. From germline, CDR1 is SEHNR and CDR2 FQNEAQ (reference sequence). After removal of 1 base from V and 5 bases from J, the junction contained 9 bases not matched to a gene. CDR3 protein: CASSLVPGQGGTEAFF. CDR3 DNA sequence: TGTGCCAGCAGCTTAGTTCCTGGACAGGGAGGAACTGAAGCTTTCTTT. Full variable domain (remainder filled in from reference TRBV7-9 and TRBJ1-1): DTGVSQNPRHKITKRGQNVTFRCDPISEHNRLYWYRQTLGQGPEFLTYFQNEAQLEKSRLLSDRFSAERPKGSFSTLEIQRTEQGDSAMYLCASSLVPGQGGTEAFFGQGTRLTVV.

V and J are TRBV5-5 and TRBJ2-5; D is possibly TRBD1 or TRBD2 (5 bases each). Between the trimmed V and J ends, which lost 4 bases and 1 base, there was a span of 14 bases. Germline CDR1 reads SGHKS; CDR2 reads YYEKEE (reference sequence). There are 15 residues in the CDR3. The CDR3 region has the DNA TGTGCCAGCAGCACGCCGGGACGGGTCCAAGAGACCCAGTACTTC. Protein sequence: CASSTPGRVQETQYF. The variable domain in full, with the rest retrieved from reference TRBV5-5 and TRBJ2-5, is DAGVTQSPTHLIKTRGQQVTLRCSPISGHKSVSWYQQVLGQGPQFIFQYYEKEERGRGNFPDRFSARQFPNYSSELNVNALLLGDSALYLCASSTPGRVQETQYFGPGTRLLVL.

CDR3 in amino acids: CASSLAGSHEQYF. The CDR3 DNA is TGTGCCAGCAGCTTAGCGGGGTCCCACGAGCAGTACTTC. The gene calls are TRBV11-1 and TRBJ2-7, with D unresolved. CDR3 length equals 13 residues. Trimming took off 0 bases at V and 5 bases at J, with 8 bases between the two ends. Germline V gene data show CDR1 as SGHAT and CDR2 as FQDESV (reference sequence).

The chain couples TRBV3-1 (or the pseudogene TRBV3-2) to TRBJ1-1, with D unclear. Trimming took 3 bases from V and 5 from J, leaving 7 bases between them. This CDR3 is built from 12 residues. Looked up from germline, CDR1 is LGHDT and CDR2 is YNNKEL (reference sequence). This CDR3 is CASSHGGTEAFF. The CDR3 DNA reads as TGTGCCAGCAGCCACGGAGGGACTGAAGCTTTCTTT.

This clone has more than one count but fewer than ten. J is TRBJ1-2 and V is TRBV29-1, with unresolved D. Between the trimmed V and J ends, which lost 4 bases and 4 bases, there was a span of 16 bases. From germline, CDR1 is SQVTM and CDR2 ANQGSEA. The CDR3 is made up of 14 amino acids. DNA of the CDR3: TGCAGCGTTGTCGAGGGTTATAAGGGCTATGGCTACACCTTC. Protein product: CSVVEGYKGYGYTF.

V usage is TRBV19 and J usage is TRBJ2-7; TRBD2 agrees at 8 bases. The CDR3 length is 14 residues. Germline lookup yields CDR1 LNHDA and CDR2 SQIVND (reference sequence). Losses at the gene ends were 4 bases for V and 0 bases for J; bases not matched to a gene: 2. The CDR3 sequence: CASSNGGASYEQYF. The CDR3, as DNA: TGTGCCAGTAGTAACGGGGGGGCCTCCTACGAGCAGTACTTC.

This clone was observed a single time. The gene calls are TRBV28 and TRBJ2-5, with 11 bases matching TRBD1. Trimming took 6 bases from V and 2 from J; bases not matched to a gene: 8. CDR1 and CDR2 (germline): MDHEN, SYDVKM. There are 16 residues in the CDR3. The CDR3 spells CASRPGGQGEQETQYF. Here the CDR3 DNA reads TGTGCCAGCAGACCCGGGGGACAGGGGGAACAAGAGACCCAGTACTTC.

V gene TRBV28 combines with J gene TRBJ1-4; the match to TRBD1 covers 7 bases. Germline V gene lookup returns CDR1 MDHEN and CDR2 SYDVKM. This CDR3 has 15 residues. J was trimmed by 7 bases and V by 2 bases; bases with no gene match: 7. For the CDR3, the DNA is TGTGCCAGCAGTTTACTGGACAGGACTGGTGAAAAACTGTTTTTT. This translates into CASSLLDRTGEKLFF.

This chain joins TRBV5-4 and TRBJ2-1, with 9 bases aligning to TRBD2. Germline V gives CDR1 SGHNT, CDR2 YYREEE (reference sequence). This CDR3 is 17 amino acids long. With V trimmed by 1 base and J by 2 bases, 7 bases remained unmatched. The CDR3 loop is CASSLSASGKPYNEQFF. The CDR3 coding sequence is TGTGCCAGCAGCTTGTCTGCTAGCGGGAAACCCTACAATGAGCAGTTCTTC.

The rearrangement joins TRBV27 to TRBJ2-7; D uncertain. The V end lost 3 bases, the J end lost 0 bases, and 9 bases lay between the germline ends. The CDR3 consists of 14 residues. CDR1 is MNHEY and CDR2 is SMNVEV in the germline V gene (reference sequence). The CDR3 bases are TGTGCCAGCAGTTTCTGGCAGCTCTCCTACGAGCAGTACTTC. Translation: CASSFWQLSYEQYF.